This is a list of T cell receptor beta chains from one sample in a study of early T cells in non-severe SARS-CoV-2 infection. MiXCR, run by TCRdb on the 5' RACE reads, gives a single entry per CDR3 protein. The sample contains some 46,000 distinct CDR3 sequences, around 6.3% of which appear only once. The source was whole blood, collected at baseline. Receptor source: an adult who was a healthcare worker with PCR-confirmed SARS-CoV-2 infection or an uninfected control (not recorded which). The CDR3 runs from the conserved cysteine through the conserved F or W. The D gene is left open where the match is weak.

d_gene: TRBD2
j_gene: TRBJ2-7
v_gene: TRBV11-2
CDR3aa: CASRDRPRGLADFGEQYF

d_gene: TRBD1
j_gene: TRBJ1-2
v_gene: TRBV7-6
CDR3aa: CASSPDGQADYGYTF

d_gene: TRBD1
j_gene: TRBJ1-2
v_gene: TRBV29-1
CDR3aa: CSVWDRPDGYTF

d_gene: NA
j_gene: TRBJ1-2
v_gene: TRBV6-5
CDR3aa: CASRTGTGDTF

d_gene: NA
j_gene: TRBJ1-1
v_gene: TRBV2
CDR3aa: CASSDFQVDTEAFF

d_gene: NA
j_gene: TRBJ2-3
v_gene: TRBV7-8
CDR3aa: CASSLARTSTDTQYF

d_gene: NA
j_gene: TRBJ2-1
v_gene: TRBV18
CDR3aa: CASSPPPKNEQFF

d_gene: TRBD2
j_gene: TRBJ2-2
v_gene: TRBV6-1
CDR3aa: CASEPLENAGLANTGELFF

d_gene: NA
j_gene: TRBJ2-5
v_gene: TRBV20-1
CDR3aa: CSASLASQYF

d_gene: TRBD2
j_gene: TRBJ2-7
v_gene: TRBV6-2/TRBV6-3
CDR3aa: CASSTLAEYSYEQYF

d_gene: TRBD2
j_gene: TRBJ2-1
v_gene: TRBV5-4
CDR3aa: CATQSGRAYNEQFF

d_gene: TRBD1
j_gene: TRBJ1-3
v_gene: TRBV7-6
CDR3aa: CASSRTGDGNTIYF

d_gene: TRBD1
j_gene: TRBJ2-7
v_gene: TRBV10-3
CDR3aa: CAISDPTGVEQYF

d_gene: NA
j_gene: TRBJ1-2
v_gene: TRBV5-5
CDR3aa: CASSLATGGNIGGYTF

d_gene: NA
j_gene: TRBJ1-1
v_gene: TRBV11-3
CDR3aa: CASSSRTDTEAFF

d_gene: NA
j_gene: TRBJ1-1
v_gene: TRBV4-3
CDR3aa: CASREVGLNTEAFF

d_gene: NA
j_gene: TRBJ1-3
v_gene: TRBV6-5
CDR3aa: CASSRGVGGLRPLSGNTIYF

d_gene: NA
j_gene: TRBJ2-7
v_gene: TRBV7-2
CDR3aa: CASSWGREAYEQYF

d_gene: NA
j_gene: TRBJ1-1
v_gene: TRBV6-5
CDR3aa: CVSSYEALNTEAFF

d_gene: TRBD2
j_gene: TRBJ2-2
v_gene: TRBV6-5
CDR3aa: CASTPRGLAGNTGELFF

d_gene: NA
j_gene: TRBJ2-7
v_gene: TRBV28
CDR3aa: CASSLGVKGHWEQYF

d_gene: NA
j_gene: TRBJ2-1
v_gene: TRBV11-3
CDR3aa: CASSLDSSRASSYNEQFF

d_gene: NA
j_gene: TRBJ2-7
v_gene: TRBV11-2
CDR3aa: CASSQGGSYEQYF